This TCR beta chain was profiled in a study of response to subunit inactivated influenza vaccine. This clonotype was seen a handful of times. Its antigen is as yet unknown. Study-level findings and limits: A suggestion made by the authors is that each seasonal influenza vaccination recruits few new T cells.

TCRdb fed the RT-PCR reads into MiXCR, producing one record per CDR3 protein. Here the sample spans 450,000 to 600,000 distinct CDR3 sequences, around 8% being singletons. The source material was PBMCs from blood, sampled about 24 months after vaccination. This clonotype was sampled from a man in his fifties or sixties who received an inactivated influenza vaccine.

DNA of the CDR3: TGCGCCAGTCCTTGGGGGGCTCCCTACGAGCAGTACTTC. Its protein product is CASPWGAPYEQYF. The genes are TRBV5-1 and TRBJ2-7; D may match TRBD1 or TRBD2 (6 bases each). Germline CDR1 is SGHRS and CDR2 is YFSETQ. This CDR3 comprises 13 residues. V was trimmed by 8 bases and J by 2 bases, leaving 14 bases between them.